Following are 10 T cell receptor beta chains from one sample sequenced in a study of T cell changes during pregnancy in multiple sclerosis. Profiling relied on immunoSEQ multiplex PCR, and the TCRdb table lists in-frame clones only, not all of them. This sample carries tens of thousands of clones, roughly 88% of them seen once, and the ten largest clones take approximately 5.8%. This sample comprised peripheral blood, obtained in the third trimester of pregnancy. The receptors were sampled from a female donor in good health, enrolled as a control in a pregnancy study.

The gene calls are TRBV5-1 and TRBJ1-2; TRBD1 aligns across 10 bases. The germline CDR1 and CDR2 sequences are SGHRS and YFSETQ. Trimming cost V 3 bases and J 5 bases; bases outside gene matches: 7. This CDR3 has 15 amino acids. CDR3 DNA sequence: TGCGCCAGCAGCTCCGGACAGGGGGTCTCATATGGCTACACCTTC. It encodes CASSSGQGVSYGYTF.

The chain is built from TRBV5-1 and TRBJ2-3, with TRBD2 matching over 12 bases. Germline V gene data show CDR1 as SGHRS and CDR2 as YFSETQ. Trimming at V came to 4 bases and at J to 2 bases, leaving 5 bases not matched to a gene. This CDR3 comprises 16 residues. The CDR3 sequence is CASSLTSGGNTDTQYF. CDR3 nucleotides: TGCGCCAGCAGCCTGACTAGCGGGGGAAACACAGATACGCAGTATTTT.

The table lists this clone with a few counts. This chain connects TRBV19 to TRBJ1-1; D might be TRBD1 (6 bases). CDR1 and CDR2 (germline): LNHDA, SQIVND (reference sequence). Trimming stripped 4 bases from V and 0 bases from J, with 12 bases between. The CDR3 is 15 amino acids. CDR3: CASSRPTGMNTEAFF. CDR3 in DNA: TGTGCCAGTAGTAGACCGACAGGTATGAACACTGAAGCTTTCTTT.

In nucleotides, the CDR3 is TGTGCCAGCAGCTTAGAGAGGGGGGGTGAAGCTTTCTTT. This codes for CASSLERGGEAFF. The V and J genes are TRBV11-2 and TRBJ1-1; TRBD1 might be the D (6 bases). The CDR3 runs to 13 residues. The ends were cut back, 0 bases at V and 7 bases at J, with 9 bases in the middle. CDR1 SGHAT and CDR2 FQNNGV come from the germline V gene. Looking up the rest from reference TRBV11-2 and TRBJ1-1 gives the full variable domain: EAGVAQSPRYKIIEKRQSVAFWCNPISGHATLYWYQQILGQGPKLLIQFQNNGVVDDSQLPKDRFSAERLKGVDSTLKIQPAKLEDSAVYLCASSLERGGEAFFGQGTRLTVV.

This chain links TRBV30 with TRBJ1-2, with D tentatively TRBD1 (5 bases). The CDR3 sequence is 13 residues long. V was shortened by 3 bases and J by 4 bases, with 12 bases between the two germline ends. Germline CDR1 is GTSNPN and CDR2 is SVGIG (reference sequence). CDR3: CAWSQTGAYGYTF. For the CDR3, the DNA is TGTGCCTGGAGCCAAACAGGTGCCTATGGCTACACCTTC. The full variable domain, with the rest looked up from reference TRBV30 and TRBJ1-2, is SQTIHQWPATLVQPVGSPLSLECTVEGTSNPNLYWYRQAAGRGLQLLFYSVGIGQISSEVPQNLSASRPQDRQFILSSKKLLLSDSGFYLCAWSQTGAYGYTFGSGTRLTVV.

This chain joins TRBV6-5 and TRBJ2-3; D perhaps matches TRBD2 (6 bases). Germline V gene data show CDR1 as MNHEY and CDR2 as SVGAGI. The V end was cut by 2 bases, the J end by 0 bases, with 9 bases between. The CDR3 has 15 residues. CDR3 DNA sequence: TGTGCCAGCAGTTACGGGCTAGCGAGCACAGATACGCAGTATTTT. It encodes CASSYGLASTDTQYF.

This chain links TRBV4-2 with TRBJ1-1, with D possibly being TRBD1 (6 bases). Germline CDR1 and CDR2: LGHNA and YNFKEQ. This CDR3 comprises 15 residues. Trimming left V 3 bases short and J 0 bases short, with 11 bases between. DNA for the CDR3: TGTGCCAGCAGCCAGGGGGACATCCTGAACACTGAAGCTTTCTTT. Amino acid sequence: CASSQGDILNTEAFF.

The sample holds a few counts of this clone. The chain carries TRBV19 and TRBJ2-2, with D perhaps matching TRBD2 (6 bases). The CDR3 has 14 amino acids. The V and J ends lost 10 bases and 2 bases respectively, with 14 bases between them. CDR1 and CDR2 (germline): LNHDA, SQIVND (reference sequence). Here the CDR3 reads CATIGGINTGELFF. The CDR3 coding sequence is TGTGCCACCATCGGGGGAATTAACACCGGGGAGCTGTTTTTT.

The gene calls are TRBV27 and TRBJ1-4, with D tentatively TRBD1 (6 bases). The CDR3 runs to 15 residues. The V and J ends lost 5 bases and 6 bases respectively, with 16 bases between them. Germline CDR1 is MNHEY and CDR2 is SMNVEV (reference sequence). CDR3 protein: CASSPLGQTDEKLFF. The CDR3 DNA sequence: TGTGCCAGCAGTCCGTTAGGACAGACTGATGAAAAACTGTTTTTT. Full variable domain (outside the CDR3, taken from reference TRBV27 and TRBJ1-4): EAQVTQNPRYLITVTGKKLTVTCSQNMNHEYMSWYRQDPGLGLRQIYYSMNVEVTDKGDVPEGYKVSRKEKRNFPLILESPSPNQTSLYFCASSPLGQTDEKLFFGSGTQLSVL.

The chain links TRBV7-9 to TRBJ1-1; D is perhaps TRBD1 (6 bases). The germline V and J ends were trimmed by 3 bases and 0 bases, with 11 bases remaining between them. This CDR3 region has 15 residues. CDR1 and CDR2 (germline): SEHNR, FQNEAQ (reference sequence). CDR3 loop: CASSFFGGLNTEAFF. Written as DNA, the CDR3 is TGTGCCAGCAGCTTTTTCGGGGGGCTGAACACTGAAGCTTTCTTT. Full variable domain (outside the CDR3, taken from reference TRBV7-9 and TRBJ1-1): DTGVSQNPRHKITKRGQNVTFRCDPISEHNRLYWYRQTLGQGPEFLTYFQNEAQLEKSRLLSDRFSAERPKGSFSTLEIQRTEQGDSAMYLCASSFFGGLNTEAFFGQGTRLTVV.